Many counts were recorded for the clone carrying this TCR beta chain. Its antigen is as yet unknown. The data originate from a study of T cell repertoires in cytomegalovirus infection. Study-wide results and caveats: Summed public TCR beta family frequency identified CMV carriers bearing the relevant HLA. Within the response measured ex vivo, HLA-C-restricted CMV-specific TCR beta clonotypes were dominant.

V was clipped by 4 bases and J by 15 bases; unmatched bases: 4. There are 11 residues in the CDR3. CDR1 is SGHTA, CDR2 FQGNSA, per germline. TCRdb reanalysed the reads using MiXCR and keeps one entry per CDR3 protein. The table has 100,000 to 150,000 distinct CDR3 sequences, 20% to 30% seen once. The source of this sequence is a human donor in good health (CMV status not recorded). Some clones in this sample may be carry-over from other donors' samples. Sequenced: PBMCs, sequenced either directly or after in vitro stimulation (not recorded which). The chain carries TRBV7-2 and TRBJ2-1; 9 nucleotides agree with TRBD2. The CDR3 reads CASSYSGRRFF. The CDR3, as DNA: TGTGCCAGCAGCTACAGCGGGAGGAGGTTCTTC. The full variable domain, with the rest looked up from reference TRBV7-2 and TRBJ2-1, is GAGVSQSPSNKVTEKGKDVELRCDPISGHTALYWYRQSLGQGLEFLIYFQGNSAPDKSGLPSDRFSAERTGGSVSTLTIQRTQQEDSAVYLCASSYSGRRFFGPGTRLTVL.